This TCR beta chain is from a study of blood T cell repertoires in COVID-19. Study context: In each case, the material was cDNA or gDNA derived from T cells, B-cell-depleted T cells, or PBMCs.

As handled by the study authors: Amplified reference gene primers provided the basis for estimating nucleated cell counts. Clones were read by immunoSEQ multiplex PCR, and TCRdb kept only the in-frame ones, dropping some. V, J and clone size were drawn from that table, and D and trimming were deduced from the DNA. The sample has some 370,000 clones, roughly 90% seen once. This clone has just a few counts. The J segment lost 6 bases and the V segment lost 4 bases, leaving 15 bases of the junction unmatched. Germline V gives CDR1 SGHTA, CDR2 FQGNSA. The CDR3 covers 17 residues. The rearrangement uses TRBV7-2 and TRBJ2-7; TRBD1 agrees at 10 bases. The receptor comes from a man younger than 35 with active or convalescent COVID-19. The sequenced sample was peripheral blood. This chain's CDR3 is CASSSPGTGAFIFEQYF. As DNA, the CDR3 is TGTGCCAGCAGCTCCCCCGGGACAGGGGCGTTTATCTTCGAGCAGTACTTC.